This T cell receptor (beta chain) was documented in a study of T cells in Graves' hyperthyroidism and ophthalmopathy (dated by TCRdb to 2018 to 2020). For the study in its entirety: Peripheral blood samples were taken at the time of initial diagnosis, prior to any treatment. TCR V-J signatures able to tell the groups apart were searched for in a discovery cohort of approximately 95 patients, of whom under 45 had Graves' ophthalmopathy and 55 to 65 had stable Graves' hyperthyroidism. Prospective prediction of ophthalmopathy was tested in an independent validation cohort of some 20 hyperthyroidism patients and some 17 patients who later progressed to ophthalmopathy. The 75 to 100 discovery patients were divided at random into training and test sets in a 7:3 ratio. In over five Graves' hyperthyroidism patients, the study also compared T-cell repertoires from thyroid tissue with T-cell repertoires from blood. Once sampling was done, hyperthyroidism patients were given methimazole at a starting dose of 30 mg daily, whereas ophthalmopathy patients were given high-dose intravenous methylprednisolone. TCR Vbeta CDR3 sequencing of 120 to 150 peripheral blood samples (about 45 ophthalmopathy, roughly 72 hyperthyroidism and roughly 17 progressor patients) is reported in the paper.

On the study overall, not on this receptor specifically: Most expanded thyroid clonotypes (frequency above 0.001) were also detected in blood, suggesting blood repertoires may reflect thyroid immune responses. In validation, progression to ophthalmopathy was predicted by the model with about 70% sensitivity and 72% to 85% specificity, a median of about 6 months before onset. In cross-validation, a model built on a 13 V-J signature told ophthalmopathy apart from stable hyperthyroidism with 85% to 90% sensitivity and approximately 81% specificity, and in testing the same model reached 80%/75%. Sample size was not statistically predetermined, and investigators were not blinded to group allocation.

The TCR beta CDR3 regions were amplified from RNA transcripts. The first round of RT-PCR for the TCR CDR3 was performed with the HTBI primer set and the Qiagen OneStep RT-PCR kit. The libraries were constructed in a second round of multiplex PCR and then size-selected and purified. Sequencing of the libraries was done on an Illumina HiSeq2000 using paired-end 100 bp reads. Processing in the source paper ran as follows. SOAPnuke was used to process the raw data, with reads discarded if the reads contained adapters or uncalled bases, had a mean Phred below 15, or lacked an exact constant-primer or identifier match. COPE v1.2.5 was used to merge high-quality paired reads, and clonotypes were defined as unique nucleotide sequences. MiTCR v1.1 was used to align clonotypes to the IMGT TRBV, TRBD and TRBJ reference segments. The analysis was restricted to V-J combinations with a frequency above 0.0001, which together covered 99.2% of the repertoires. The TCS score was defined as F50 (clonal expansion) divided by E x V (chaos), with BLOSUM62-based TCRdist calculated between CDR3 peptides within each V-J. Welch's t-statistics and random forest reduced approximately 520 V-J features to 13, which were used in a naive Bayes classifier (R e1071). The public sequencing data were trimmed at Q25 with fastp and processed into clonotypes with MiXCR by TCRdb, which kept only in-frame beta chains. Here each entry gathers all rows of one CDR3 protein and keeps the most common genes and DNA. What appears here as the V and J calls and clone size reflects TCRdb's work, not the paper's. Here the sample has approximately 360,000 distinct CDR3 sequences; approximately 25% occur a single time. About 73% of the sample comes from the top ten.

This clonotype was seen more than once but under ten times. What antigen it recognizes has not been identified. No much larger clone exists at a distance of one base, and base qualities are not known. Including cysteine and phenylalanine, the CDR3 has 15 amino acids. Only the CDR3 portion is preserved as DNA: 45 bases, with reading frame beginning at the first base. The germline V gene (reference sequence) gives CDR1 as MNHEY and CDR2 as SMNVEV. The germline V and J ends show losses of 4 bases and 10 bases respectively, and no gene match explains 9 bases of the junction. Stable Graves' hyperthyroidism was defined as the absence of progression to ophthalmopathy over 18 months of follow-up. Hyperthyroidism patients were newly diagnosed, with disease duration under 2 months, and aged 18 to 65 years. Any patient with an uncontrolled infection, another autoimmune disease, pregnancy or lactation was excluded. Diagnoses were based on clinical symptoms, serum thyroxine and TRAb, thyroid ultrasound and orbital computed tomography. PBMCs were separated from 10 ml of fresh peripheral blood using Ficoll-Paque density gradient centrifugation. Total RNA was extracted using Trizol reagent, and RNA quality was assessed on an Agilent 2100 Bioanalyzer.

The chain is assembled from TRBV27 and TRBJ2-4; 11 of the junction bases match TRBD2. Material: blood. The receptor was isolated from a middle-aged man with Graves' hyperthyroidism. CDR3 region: CASSSRLAGGGIQYF. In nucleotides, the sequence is TGTGCCAGCAGTTCCCGGCTAGCGGGAGGAGGGATTCAGTACTTC.